This T cell receptor beta chain was sequenced for a study of spatial heterogeneity in lung cancer. Study context: Alpha-chain sequences were consistently detected less often than beta-chain sequences.

Indicated time point: blood at routine non-recurrence follow-up after resection. No cell sorting; template was whole RNA from tumor, lung tissue or PBMC. About this clonotype: The target antigen is unknown.

TCRdb reanalysed the 5' RACE reads using MiXCR and keeps one entry per CDR3 protein. The sample lists under 150,000 distinct CDR3 sequences; 12% were seen once. The study's findings and limits: TCRs found ubiquitously expanded in tumor appeared in blood more at resection than at follow-up.

This receptor was identified in a male donor with early-stage non-small cell lung cancer. The sequencing used PBMCs, collected at follow-up.

DNA of the CDR3: TGTGCCATCAGTGGGGGGACTGGCTACGAGCAGTACTTC. Translated, it gives CAISGGTGYEQYF. The genes are TRBV10-3 and TRBJ2-7; possibly TRBD2 for D (6 bases). Per germline, CDR1 ENHRY and CDR2 SYGVKD. The CDR3 has 13 amino acids. V was cut by 4 bases and J by 3 bases, with 10 bases left in between.